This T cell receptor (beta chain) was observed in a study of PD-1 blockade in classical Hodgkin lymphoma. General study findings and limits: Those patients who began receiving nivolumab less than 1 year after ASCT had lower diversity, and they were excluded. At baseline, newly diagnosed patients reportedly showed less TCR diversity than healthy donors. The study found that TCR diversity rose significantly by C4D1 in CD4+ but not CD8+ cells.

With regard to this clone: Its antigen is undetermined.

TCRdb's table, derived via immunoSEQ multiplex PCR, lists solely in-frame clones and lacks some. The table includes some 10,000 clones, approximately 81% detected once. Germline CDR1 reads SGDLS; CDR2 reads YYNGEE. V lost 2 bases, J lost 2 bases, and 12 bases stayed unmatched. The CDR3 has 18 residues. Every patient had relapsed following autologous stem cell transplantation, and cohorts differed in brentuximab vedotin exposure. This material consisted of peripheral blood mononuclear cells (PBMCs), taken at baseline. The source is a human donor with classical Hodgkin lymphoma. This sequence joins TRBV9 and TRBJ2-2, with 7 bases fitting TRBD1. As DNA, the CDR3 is TGTGCCAGCAGCGTTCGGACAGGCCTCAAACCAAACACCGGGGAGCTGTTTTTT. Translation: CASSVRTGLKPNTGELFF.